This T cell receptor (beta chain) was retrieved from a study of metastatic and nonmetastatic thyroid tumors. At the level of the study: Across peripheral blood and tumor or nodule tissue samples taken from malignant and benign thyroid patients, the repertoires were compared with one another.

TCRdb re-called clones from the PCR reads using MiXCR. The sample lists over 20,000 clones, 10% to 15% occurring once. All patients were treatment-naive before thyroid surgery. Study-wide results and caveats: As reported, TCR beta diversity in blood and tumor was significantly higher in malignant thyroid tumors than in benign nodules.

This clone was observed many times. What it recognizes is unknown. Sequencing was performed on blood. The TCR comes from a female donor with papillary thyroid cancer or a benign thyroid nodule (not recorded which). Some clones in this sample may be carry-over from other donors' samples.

The CDR3 loop reads CASSLFQRNEQYF. CDR3 coding DNA: TGTGCCAGCAGCTTGTTCCAGCGTAACGAGCAGTACTTC. J is TRBJ2-7 and V is TRBV5-6; D is unclear. V lost 1 base and J lost 5, with 10 bases in between. Germline-derived CDR1 and CDR2 are SGHDT and YYEEEE. The CDR3 consists of 13 residues.